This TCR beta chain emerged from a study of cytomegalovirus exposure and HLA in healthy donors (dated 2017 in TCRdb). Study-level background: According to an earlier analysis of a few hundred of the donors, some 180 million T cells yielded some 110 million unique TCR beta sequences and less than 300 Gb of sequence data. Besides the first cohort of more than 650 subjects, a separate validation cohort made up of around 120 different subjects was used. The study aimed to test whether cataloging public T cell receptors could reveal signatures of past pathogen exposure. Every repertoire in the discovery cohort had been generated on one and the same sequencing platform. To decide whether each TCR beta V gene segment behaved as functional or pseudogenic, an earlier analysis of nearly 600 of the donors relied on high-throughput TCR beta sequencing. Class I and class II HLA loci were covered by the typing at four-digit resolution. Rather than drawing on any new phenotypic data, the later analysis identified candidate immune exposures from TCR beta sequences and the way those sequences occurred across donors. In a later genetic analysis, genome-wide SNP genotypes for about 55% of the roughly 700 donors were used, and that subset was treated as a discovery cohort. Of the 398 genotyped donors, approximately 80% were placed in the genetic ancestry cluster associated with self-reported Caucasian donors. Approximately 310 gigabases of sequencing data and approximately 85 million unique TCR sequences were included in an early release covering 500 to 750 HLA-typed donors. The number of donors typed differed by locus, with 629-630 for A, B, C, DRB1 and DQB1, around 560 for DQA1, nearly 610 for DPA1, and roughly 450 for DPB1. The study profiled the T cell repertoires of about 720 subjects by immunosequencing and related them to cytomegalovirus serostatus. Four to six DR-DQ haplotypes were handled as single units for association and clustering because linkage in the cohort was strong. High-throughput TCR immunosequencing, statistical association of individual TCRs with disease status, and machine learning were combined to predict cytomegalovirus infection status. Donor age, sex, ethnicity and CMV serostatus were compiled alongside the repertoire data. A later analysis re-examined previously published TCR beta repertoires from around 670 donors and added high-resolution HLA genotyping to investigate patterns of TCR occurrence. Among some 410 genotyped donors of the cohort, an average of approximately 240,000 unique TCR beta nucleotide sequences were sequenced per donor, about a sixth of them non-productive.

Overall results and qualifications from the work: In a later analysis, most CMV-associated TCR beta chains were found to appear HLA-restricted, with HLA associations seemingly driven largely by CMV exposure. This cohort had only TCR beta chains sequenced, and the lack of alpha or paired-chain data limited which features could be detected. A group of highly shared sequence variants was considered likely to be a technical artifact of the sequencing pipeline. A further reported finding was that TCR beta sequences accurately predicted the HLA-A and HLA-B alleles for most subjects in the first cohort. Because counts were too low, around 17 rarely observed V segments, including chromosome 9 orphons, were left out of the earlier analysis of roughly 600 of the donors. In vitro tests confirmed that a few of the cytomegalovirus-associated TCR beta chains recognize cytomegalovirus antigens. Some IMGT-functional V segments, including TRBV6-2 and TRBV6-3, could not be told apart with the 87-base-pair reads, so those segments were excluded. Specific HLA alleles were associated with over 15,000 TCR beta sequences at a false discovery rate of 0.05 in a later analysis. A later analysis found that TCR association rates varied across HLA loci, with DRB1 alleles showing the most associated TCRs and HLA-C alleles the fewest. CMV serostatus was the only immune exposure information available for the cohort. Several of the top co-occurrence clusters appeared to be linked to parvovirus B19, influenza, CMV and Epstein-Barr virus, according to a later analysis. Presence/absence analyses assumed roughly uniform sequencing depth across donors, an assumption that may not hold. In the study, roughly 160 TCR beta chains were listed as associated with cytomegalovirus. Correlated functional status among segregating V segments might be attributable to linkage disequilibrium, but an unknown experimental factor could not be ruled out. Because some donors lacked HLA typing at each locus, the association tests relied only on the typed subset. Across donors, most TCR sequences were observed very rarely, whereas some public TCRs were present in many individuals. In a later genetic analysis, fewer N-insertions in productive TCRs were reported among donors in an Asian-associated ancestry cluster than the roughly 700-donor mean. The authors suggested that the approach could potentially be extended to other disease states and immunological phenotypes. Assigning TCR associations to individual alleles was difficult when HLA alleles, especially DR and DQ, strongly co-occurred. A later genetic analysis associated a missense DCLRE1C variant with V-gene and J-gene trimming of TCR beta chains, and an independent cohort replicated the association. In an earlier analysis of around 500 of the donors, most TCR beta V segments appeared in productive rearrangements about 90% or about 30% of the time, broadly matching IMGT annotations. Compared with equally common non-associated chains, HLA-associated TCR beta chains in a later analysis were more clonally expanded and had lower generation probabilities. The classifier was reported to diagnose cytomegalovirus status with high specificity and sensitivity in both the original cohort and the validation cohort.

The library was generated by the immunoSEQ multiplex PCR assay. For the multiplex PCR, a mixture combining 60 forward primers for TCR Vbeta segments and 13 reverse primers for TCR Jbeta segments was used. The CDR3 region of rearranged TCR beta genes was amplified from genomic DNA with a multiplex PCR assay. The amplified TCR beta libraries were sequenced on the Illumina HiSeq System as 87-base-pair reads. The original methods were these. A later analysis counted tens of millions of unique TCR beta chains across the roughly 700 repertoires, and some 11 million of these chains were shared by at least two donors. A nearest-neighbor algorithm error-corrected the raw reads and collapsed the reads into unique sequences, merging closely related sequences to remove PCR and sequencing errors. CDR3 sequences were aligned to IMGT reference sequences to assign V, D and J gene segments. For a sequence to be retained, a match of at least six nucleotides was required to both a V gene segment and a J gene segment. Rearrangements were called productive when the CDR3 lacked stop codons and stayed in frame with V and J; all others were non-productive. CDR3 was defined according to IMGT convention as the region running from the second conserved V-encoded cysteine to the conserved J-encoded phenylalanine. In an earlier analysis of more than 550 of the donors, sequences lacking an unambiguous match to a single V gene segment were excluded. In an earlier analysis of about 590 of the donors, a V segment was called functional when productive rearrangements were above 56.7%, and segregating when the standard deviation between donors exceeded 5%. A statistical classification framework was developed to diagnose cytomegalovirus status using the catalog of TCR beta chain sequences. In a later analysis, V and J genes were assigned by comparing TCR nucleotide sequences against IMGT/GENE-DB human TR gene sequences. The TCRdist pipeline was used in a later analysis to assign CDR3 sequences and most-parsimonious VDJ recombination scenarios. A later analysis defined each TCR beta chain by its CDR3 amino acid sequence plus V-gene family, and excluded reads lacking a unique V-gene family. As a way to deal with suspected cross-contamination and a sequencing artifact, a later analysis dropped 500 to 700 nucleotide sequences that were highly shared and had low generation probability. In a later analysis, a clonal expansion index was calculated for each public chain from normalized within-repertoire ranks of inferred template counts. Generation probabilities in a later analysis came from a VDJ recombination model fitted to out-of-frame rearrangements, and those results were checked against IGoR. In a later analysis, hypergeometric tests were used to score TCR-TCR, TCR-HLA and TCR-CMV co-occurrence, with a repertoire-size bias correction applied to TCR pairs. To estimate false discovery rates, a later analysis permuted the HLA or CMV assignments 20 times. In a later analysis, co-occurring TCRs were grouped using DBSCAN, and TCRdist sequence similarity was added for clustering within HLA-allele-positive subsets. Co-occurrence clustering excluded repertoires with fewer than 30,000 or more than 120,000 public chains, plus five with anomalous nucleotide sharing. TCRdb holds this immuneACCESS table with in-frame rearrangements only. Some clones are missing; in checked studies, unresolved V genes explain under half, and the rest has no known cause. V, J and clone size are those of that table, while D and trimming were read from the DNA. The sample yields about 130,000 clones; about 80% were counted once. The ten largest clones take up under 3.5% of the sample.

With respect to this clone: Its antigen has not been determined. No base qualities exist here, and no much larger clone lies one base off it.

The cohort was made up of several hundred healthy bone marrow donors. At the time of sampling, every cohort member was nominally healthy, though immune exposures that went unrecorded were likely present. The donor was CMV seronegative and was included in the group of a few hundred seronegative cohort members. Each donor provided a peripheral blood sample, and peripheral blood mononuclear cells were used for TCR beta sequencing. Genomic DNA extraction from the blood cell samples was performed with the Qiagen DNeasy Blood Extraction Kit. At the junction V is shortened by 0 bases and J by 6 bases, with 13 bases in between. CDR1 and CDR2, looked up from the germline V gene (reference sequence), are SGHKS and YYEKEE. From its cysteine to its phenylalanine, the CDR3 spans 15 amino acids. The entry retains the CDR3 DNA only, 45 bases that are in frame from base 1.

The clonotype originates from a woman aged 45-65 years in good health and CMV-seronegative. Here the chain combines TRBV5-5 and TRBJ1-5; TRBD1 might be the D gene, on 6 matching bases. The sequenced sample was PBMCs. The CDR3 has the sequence CASSLEAGVAQPQHF. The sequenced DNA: TGTGCCAGCAGCTTGGAAGCAGGGGTGGCTCAGCCCCAGCATTTT.